Below, 17 T cell receptor beta chains from the same sample are listed, as sequenced in a study of T-cell reconstitution after alpha-beta-depleted transplantation in children. For TCRbeta, the library was prepared with unique molecular identifiers. TCRdb re-called the PCR reads through MiXCR, storing one row per CDR3 protein. The sample consists of 300,000 or so distinct CDR3 sequences, around 25% of them appearing once. Sample: PBMCs, mostly from graft donor cells, taken 180 days after TCRalphabeta/CD19-depleted stem cell transplant. The source of these receptors is a male patient between 5 and 17 years old who had a stem cell transplant for acute lymphoblastic leukemia, so the T cells may come from the graft donor.

The V call is TRBV9, the J call TRBJ2-5; the D is unclear. The CDR3 is made up of 14 amino acids. In germline, CDR1 is SGDLS, CDR2 YYNGEE. V dropped 2 bases and J dropped 4 bases, with 12 bases sitting between them. CDR3 residues: CASSVDVRTETQYF. The CDR3 DNA reads TGTGCCAGCAGCGTTGATGTGAGAACAGAGACCCAGTACTTC.

A remark on this clonotype: Since a much larger clone is just one base distant, this may be a read error. V gene TRBV5-5 combines with J gene TRBJ2-2; no definite D call. Germline loops: CDR1 SGHKS, CDR2 YYEKEE (reference sequence). The CDR3 is 12 residues long. CDR3 bases: TGTGTCAGCAGCTTGGTCACCGGGGAGCTGTTTTTT. Translated, it gives CVSSLVTGELFF. Using reference TRBV5-5 and TRBJ2-2 for the parts outside the CDR3, the full variable domain is DAGVTQSPTHLIKTRGQQVTLRCSPISGHKSVSWYQQVLGQGPQFIFQYYEKEERGRGNFPDRFSARQFPNYSSELNVNALLLGDSALYLCVSSLVTGELFFGEGSRLTVL.

V usage is TRBV12-3 or TRBV12-4 and J usage is TRBJ1-4; the D is unclear. Trimming removed 5 bases at V and 7 bases at J, with 14 bases between. The CDR3 totals 14 residues. The CDR3 here is CASSPESVAEKLFF. The CDR3 DNA reads as TGTGCCAGCAGTCCTGAGAGCGTGGCTGAAAAACTGTTTTTT.

This clonotype was seen more than once but under ten times. J is TRBJ2-7 and V is TRBV12-3 or TRBV12-4; D remains ambiguous. CDR3 length: 13 residues. The V end lost 5 bases, the J end lost 4 bases, and 12 bases lay between the germline ends. This CDR3 reads CASSPAMNYEQYF. The CDR3 DNA reads TGTGCCAGCAGTCCCGCGATGAATTACGAGCAGTACTTC.

CDR3 protein: CASSFQSEQYF. The CDR3 coding sequence is TGTGCCAGCAGTTTTCAAAGCGAGCAGTACTTC. The chain links TRBV6-6 to TRBJ2-7; D ambiguous. Germline lookup yields CDR1 MNHNY and CDR2 SVGAGI (reference sequence). Between the trimmed V and J ends, which lost 4 bases and 6 bases, there was a span of 7 bases. The CDR3 totals 11 residues.

This clonotype was seen a handful of times. This chain connects TRBV7-3 to TRBJ2-2; tentatively, D is TRBD2 (6 bases). CDR3 size: 16 residues. Germline CDR1 is SGHTA and CDR2 is FQGTGA. The V gene lost 4 bases and the J gene lost 4 bases, with 16 bases spanning the gap. CDR3 sequence (DNA): TGTGCCAGCAGCTCCTCCCCGACTAGGGGCACCGGGGAGCTGTTTTTT. This sequence encodes CASSSSPTRGTGELFF. Full variable domain (rest looked up from reference TRBV7-3 and TRBJ2-2): GAGVSQTPSNKVTEKGKYVELRCDPISGHTALYWYRQSLGQGPEFLIYFQGTGAADDSGLPNDRFFAVRPEGSVSTLKIQRTERGDSAVYLCASSSSPTRGTGELFFGEGSRLTVL.

CDR3 protein: CASSGRETTNEKLFF. The CDR3 DNA follows: TGTGCCAGCAGCGGTCGGGAGACAACTAATGAAAAACTGTTTTTT. This sequence joins TRBV7-6 and TRBJ1-4; D is unclear. V was clipped by 5 bases and J by 0 bases, with 10 bases between them. The CDR3 is made up of 15 amino acids. CDR1 is SGHVS and CDR2 is FNYEAQ in the germline V gene. Full variable domain (missing parts from reference TRBV7-6 and TRBJ1-4): GAGVSQSPRYKVTKRGQDVALRCDPISGHVSLYWYRQALGQGPEFLTYFNYEAQQDKSGLPNDRFSAERPEGSISTLTIQRTEQRDSAMYRCASSGRETTNEKLFFGSGTQLSVL.

The table lists this clonotype with a count of one. The V call is TRBV9, the J call TRBJ2-1, with unresolved D. Trimming shortened V by 2 bases and J by 0 bases, and 9 bases separated the two germline ends. Germline loops: CDR1 SGDLS, CDR2 YYNGEE. The CDR3 has 15 residues. The CDR3 DNA reads TGTGCCAGCAGCGTGGGTATGAGCTCCTACAATGAGCAGTTCTTC. It codes for CASSVGMSSYNEQFF.

This clonotype was picked up a small number of times. The chain couples TRBV5-1 to TRBJ2-1; D may be TRBD2 (5 bases). CDR3 size: 14 residues. V dropped 4 bases and J dropped 1 base, with 9 bases sitting between them. Germline CDR1 and CDR2: SGHRS and YFSETQ. CDR3 nucleotide sequence: TGCGCCAGCAGCCCCACGGGGTCCTACAATGAGCAGTTCTTC. This codes for CASSPTGSYNEQFF.

The CDR3 is CASSVSLAGYNEQFF. The CDR3 DNA reads as TGTGCCAGCAGCGTAAGTCTAGCGGGATACAATGAGCAGTTCTTC. The J gene is TRBJ2-1, the V gene TRBV9, with 9 bases lining up with TRBD2. Trimming removed 1 base from V and 4 bases from J; junction bases left unmatched: 3. The length of the CDR3 is 15 residues. In germline, CDR1 is SGDLS, CDR2 YYNGEE.

The rearrangement uses TRBV18 and TRBJ2-7, with 7 positions matching TRBD1. Germline V lookup: CDR1 KGHSH, CDR2 LQKENI. With V trimmed by 5 bases and J by 5 bases, 6 bases remained unmatched. This CDR3 region has 13 residues. CDR3 nucleotide sequence: TGTGCCAGCTCAGACGGGACAGACAACGAGCAGTACTTC. It specifies CASSDGTDNEQYF. Complete variable domain (other parts from reference TRBV18 and TRBJ2-7): NAGVMQNPRHLVRRRGQEARLRCSPMKGHSHVYWYRQLPEEGLKFMVYLQKENIIDESGMPKERFSAEFPKEGPSILRIQQVVRGDSAAYFCASSDGTDNEQYFGPGTRLTVT.

The chain recombines TRBV15 with TRBJ1-1; 10 bases align to TRBD1. The germline CDR1 and CDR2 sequences are LNHNV and YYDKDF (reference sequence). CDR3 length: 14 amino acids. Trimming at V came to 6 bases and at J to 8 bases, leaving 9 bases not matched to a gene. The DNA for the CDR3 is TGTGCCACCAGGGCGACAGGGGGCCGCTTCGAAGCTTTCTTT. The encoded protein is CATRATGGRFEAFF.

On this clonotype itself: A read error may account for a junction end that differs from germline. The V gene is TRBV12-3 or TRBV12-4, the J gene TRBJ1-2; possible D gene TRBD1, 5 bases. The CDR3 is 14 amino acids. Here the CDR3 reads CASSLVWGEHSYPF. The DNA for the CDR3 is TGTGCCAGCAGTTTAGTATGGGGGGAACATAGCTACCCCTTC.

The chain combines TRBV3-1 with TRBJ1-2; no clear D gene. The ends were cut back, 9 bases at V and 7 bases at J, with 18 bases in the middle. The CDR3 has 13 amino acids. CDR1 LGHDT and CDR2 YNNKEL come from the germline V gene (reference sequence). As DNA, the CDR3 is TGTGCCAGTACCCTTGCGGGGTTAGGTGGCTACACCTTC. Translation gives CASTLAGLGGYTF.

The rearrangement links TRBV18 to TRBJ2-7; 8 positions match TRBD1. The CDR3 has 14 amino acids. CDR1 is KGHSH, CDR2 LQKENI, per germline. V lost 3 bases to trimming and J lost 7 bases; unmatched junction nucleotides: 8. The CDR3 sequence is CASSPRQGKGEQYF. CDR3 DNA: TGTGCCAGCTCACCCAGACAGGGGAAGGGAGAGCAGTACTTC.

The rearrangement joins TRBV5-1 to TRBJ2-3; D is possibly TRBD1 (5 bases). Germline CDR1 and CDR2: SGHRS and YFSETQ. V lost 4 bases and J 6 bases, leaving 15 bases between the germline ends. The CDR3 totals 14 residues. CDR3 nucleotide sequence: TGCGCCAGCAGCAGCAGGACACCCGCGGATACGCAGTATTTT. Translating it yields CASSSRTPADTQYF.

This chain's CDR3 is CASSRPSGYEQFF. In DNA form, the CDR3 reads TGTGCCAGCAGCCGACCTAGCGGTTATGAGCAGTTCTTC. The chain uses TRBV25-1 and TRBJ2-1, with 7 positions matching TRBD2. The CDR3 is made up of 13 amino acids. Germline V gene lookup returns CDR1 MGHDK and CDR2 SYGVNS. The J segment lost 8 bases and the V segment lost 6 bases, leaving 7 bases of the junction unmatched.